This T cell receptor beta chain was sequenced for a study of blood T cell repertoires in COVID-19. After removal of 5 bases from V and 3 bases from J, the junction contained 3 bases not matched to a gene. The CDR3 contains 13 residues. Looked up from germline, CDR1 is LNHDA and CDR2 is SQIVND (reference sequence). Assay: immunoSEQ multiplex PCR; the TCRdb copy retains only in-frame clones and omits some. The table includes some 320,000 clones, about 91% detected once. This TCR was sampled from a woman aged 25 to 39 who had recovered from COVID-19. Sample: peripheral blood. The chain couples TRBV19 to TRBJ1-1, with 7 positions matching TRBD1. The DNA for the CDR3 is TGTGCCAGTAGTGCCGACAGGGACACTGAAGCTTTCTTT. It yields the protein CASSADRDTEAFF.